Each of the 12 T cell receptor beta chains below was sequenced from the same sample in a study of beta chain features in type 1 diabetes. Every isolated RNA sample was fully reverse transcribed, so sequencing captured expressed TCRB transcripts. The method was immunoSEQ multiplex PCR; TCRdb's version includes in-frame clones alone and lacks a portion of them. The table lists 400,000 to 600,000 clones, approximately 30% of them singletons. Sequencing input: naive CD4+ T cells from blood. All receptors come from a man younger than 35 in good health.

A few counts support this clone. The genes are TRBV9 and TRBJ2-3, with TRBD2 matching 8 bases. This CDR3 has 15 amino acids. CDR1 SGDLS and CDR2 YYNGEE come from the germline V gene. V lost 4 bases and J lost 2; bases outside the gene matches: 6. The CDR3 DNA reads as TGTGCCAGCAGCTTAGCGGGACTTTACACAGATACGCAGTATTTT. Translation: CASSLAGLYTDTQYF.

V is TRBV4-1 and J is TRBJ2-5, with D hard to call. The CDR3 consists of 14 residues. Germline CDR1 is MGHRA and CDR2 is YSYEKL. V gave up 1 base and J gave up 5 bases, with 11 bases separating them. This chain's CDR3 is CASSQVRLWETQYF. CDR3 DNA: TGCGCCAGCAGCCAAGTCAGGCTCTGGGAGACCCAGTACTTC.

This clone was recorded a few times. J is TRBJ2-1 and V is TRBV7-9; D ambiguous. Looked up from germline, CDR1 is SEHNR and CDR2 is FQNEAQ (reference sequence). The V end was cut by 0 bases, the J end by 8 bases, with 8 bases between. The CDR3 runs 13 residues. The CDR3: CASSLASPHEQFF. Here the CDR3 DNA reads TGTGCCAGCAGCTTAGCTAGCCCCCATGAGCAGTTCTTC.

V gene TRBV2 combines with J gene TRBJ2-5, with D possibly being TRBD1 or TRBD2 (5 bases each). V was pared by 7 bases and J by 4 bases, with 10 bases between. The CDR3 sequence is 12 residues long. Germline V CDR1 and CDR2: SNHLY, FYNNEI. CDR3 protein: CASTPGRETQYF. Here the CDR3 DNA reads TGTGCCAGCACTCCGGGGCGAGAGACCCAGTACTTC. The whole variable domain, remainder taken from reference TRBV2 and TRBJ2-5, is EPEVTQTPSHQVTQMGQEVILRCVPISNHLYFYWYRQILGQKVEFLVSFYNNEISEKSEIFDDQFSVERPDGSNFTLKIRSTKLEDSAMYFCASTPGRETQYFGPGTRLLVL.

This clone has a handful of counts. V is TRBV6-1 and J is TRBJ1-1; D is unresolved. The CDR3 loop spans 11 amino acids. The V end lost 5 bases, the J end lost 6 bases, and 7 bases lay between the germline ends. Germline assignment: CDR1 MNHNS and CDR2 SASEGT. The CDR3 reads CASSQRSEAFF. The CDR3 coding sequence is TGTGCCAGCAGTCAGAGGTCTGAAGCTTTCTTT.

This clone was counted between two and nine times. This chain joins TRBV2 and TRBJ2-5, with TRBD1 matching 10 bases. Germline assignment: CDR1 SNHLY and CDR2 FYNNEI. CDR3 length: 16 residues. The V segment lost 4 bases and the J segment 2 bases; nucleotides outside the gene matches: 7. CDR3 sequence: CASSGRTGGLQETQYF. In DNA form, the CDR3 reads TGTGCCAGCAGTGGACGGACAGGGGGACTACAAGAGACCCAGTACTTC.

The chain combines TRBV29-1 with TRBJ2-1, with 10 bases identical to TRBD2. The CDR3 is 15 residues long. Per the germline V gene, CDR1 is SQVTM and CDR2 is ANQGSEA. V lost 3 bases, J lost 7 bases, and 9 bases stayed unmatched. In DNA, the CDR3 is TGCAGCGTTGAGAAGGTCCTAGCGGGAGTAAATGAGCAGTTCTTC. Protein: CSVEKVLAGVNEQFF.

This clone was counted a few times. The chain joins TRBV7-9 to TRBJ1-1; TRBD1 is a possible D gene (6 bases). CDR1 and CDR2 (germline): SEHNR, FQNEAQ (reference sequence). The V end lost 4 bases, the J end lost 5 bases, and 8 bases lay between the germline ends. The CDR3 loop spans 12 amino acids. This CDR3 reads CASSYGQTEAFF. The CDR3 DNA reads TGTGCCAGCAGCTACGGACAGACTGAAGCTTTCTTT.

The chain employs TRBV6-5 and TRBJ2-7; TRBD1 is a possible D gene (6 bases). Trimming took 0 bases from V and 2 from J, leaving 11 bases between them. CDR3 length: 15 residues. The germline V gene has CDR1 MNHEY and CDR2 SVGAGI. Here the CDR3 DNA reads TGTGCCAGCAGTTACTCAAGGGGGAACACCTACGAGCAGTACTTC. Protein sequence: CASSYSRGNTYEQYF.

A single count supports this clone. At the DNA level, this CDR3 is encoded by other sequences in the same sample as well. J is TRBJ2-5 and V is TRBV5-1, with D unresolved. The CDR3 is 12 residues long. Trimming cost V 1 base and J 4 bases, with 5 bases left between them. The V gene's germline CDR1 is SGHRS and CDR2 YFSETQ. The CDR3 region has the DNA TGCGCCAGCAGCTTGATTGGAGAGACCCAGTACTTC. Amino acid sequence: CASSLIGETQYF.

This clone came up a few times. The chain is built from TRBV29-1 and TRBJ2-7; no clear D. The CDR3 is 11 amino acids. V lost 5 bases to trimming and J lost 2 bases, with 7 bases between them. From germline, CDR1 is SQVTM and CDR2 ANQGSEA. The DNA for the CDR3 is TGCAGCGTTTATATCCCCTACGAGCAGTACTTC. Translated: CSVYIPYEQYF.

This clone has just a few counts. The rearrangement joins TRBV2 to TRBJ2-7; 7 bases are shared with TRBD2. Losses at the gene ends were 1 base for V and 9 bases for J; bases not matched to a gene: 3. The germline CDR1 and CDR2 sequences are SNHLY and FYNNEI. The CDR3 runs to 12 residues. The CDR3 loop reads CASSEGGGPQYF. As DNA, the CDR3 is TGTGCCAGCAGTGAAGGCGGGGGACCGCAGTACTTC.